This TCR beta chain was identified during a study of early T cells in non-severe SARS-CoV-2 infection. The sample holds a few counts of this clonotype. Its target is not known. Regarding the study as a whole: Matching with VDJdb favored anti-spike CD8 responses (missing private and CD4 specificities).

Individual cDNA molecules were tagged with unique molecular identifiers. MiXCR, applied by TCRdb to the 5' RACE reads, yields one record per CDR3 protein. Among tens of thousands of distinct CDR3 sequences listed, more than 15% were seen once. The clonotype comes from an adult who was a healthcare worker with PCR-confirmed SARS-CoV-2 infection or an uninfected control (not recorded which). This sample comprised whole blood, obtained at baseline.

CDR3 nucleotides: TGCAGTGCTAGAGTTAGCGGGAGATTGTTCGGCCTAGCAGATACGCAGTATTTT. Amino acid sequence: CSARVSGRLFGLADTQYF. The chain employs TRBV20-1 and TRBJ2-3, with TRBD2 matching over 9 bases. The CDR3 is made up of 18 amino acids. The germline gives CDR1 DFQATT, CDR2 SNEGSKA (reference sequence). Germline trimming cut 1 base from V and 4 bases from J; bases unmatched to any gene: 15.